This T cell receptor beta chain was retrieved from a study of response to subunit inactivated influenza vaccine. Study results and limitations: Every seasonal influenza vaccination brings in few new T cells, the authors suggested.

A remark on this clonotype: What it recognizes is unknown.

TCRdb independently ran MiXCR on the RT-PCR reads; one entry per CDR3 protein. The sample has around 650,000 distinct CDR3 sequences; approximately 14% are singletons. Specimen: PBMCs from blood, collected 11 to 12 days after vaccination. The TCR sequence derives from a man aged 50 to 60 who received an inactivated influenza vaccine.

The CDR3: CAIRTGPSEETQYF. The CDR3 DNA sequence: TGTGCCATCAGGACGGGACCGTCCGAAGAGACCCAGTACTTC. This chain joins TRBV10-3 and TRBJ2-5; TRBD1 or TRBD2 may be the D gene (5 bases each). The CDR3 runs 14 residues. The germline V gene encodes CDR1 ENHRY and CDR2 SYGVKD. V was shortened by 6 bases and J by 3 bases, with 14 bases between the two germline ends.